This TCR beta chain is from a study of draining lymph node invasion in breast cancer (dated by TCRdb to about 2020). Regarding the study in general: Nodal metastasis was diagnosed by histology and cytokeratin immunohistochemistry, and confirmation was obtained by EpCAM/CD45 flow cytometry. From every patient, the primary tumor plus matched non-invaded and tumor-invaded tumor-draining lymph nodes were collected, and both Treg and Tconv subsets were profiled. Lymph nodes from about 5 patients were covered by the separate targeted TCR sequencing, and for three of those patients the primary tumors were sequenced as well. Across breast cancer tissues, a separate targeted assay used bulk TCR-beta CDR3 sequencing to compare sorted memory regulatory T cells with memory conventional CD4 T cells.

The method behind the library was bulk RNA-seq. TCRdb shows the sequencer as Illumina HiSeq 2500. Regarding the original processing steps: For the separate targeted TCR-seq dataset, CDR3 sequences were extracted and quantified from raw reads using MiXCR version 2.1.5 with default parameters. In the separate targeted TCR-seq dataset, TCR-beta clones were defined by the combination of V gene, J gene and CDR3 sequence. For the separate targeted TCR-seq dataset, clones with fewer than three counts were filtered out, after which only the 90% most strongly expressed clones in each sample were kept. For each tissue in the separate targeted TCR-seq dataset, Treg-Tconv overlap was calculated by dividing the number of shared clones by the total number of Treg clones and multiplying by 100. The public reads were reanalyzed by TCRdb: fastp trimming at Q25, MiXCR alignment, in-frame beta chains only. Duplicate CDR3 protein sequences are folded into a single record with the most common DNA and genes. The V and J calls come from TCRdb's annotation, not from the publication. This sample has 2,900 or so distinct CDR3 sequences in its table, and under 55% of those were observed once. The ten biggest clones cover roughly 3.1% of the sample.

Memory regulatory T cells were isolated by sorting for CD4+ CD45RA- CD25high cells. Each tumor-draining lymph node was classified as non-invaded if metastatic tumor cells were absent and as invaded if metastatic tumor cells were present. Before staining and sorting, T cells were pre-enriched using a Miltenyi Pan T Cell isolation kit. Primary tumors were characterized by immunohistochemistry for estrogen receptor, progesterone receptor, HER2 and Ki-67. Fresh surgical tissue was processed within a few hours after surgery by cutting into small fragments. Tissue fragments were enzymatically digested with Liberase TL plus DNase for 15 to 20 minutes and filtered through a 40-micrometer strainer. After DAPI live/dead staining, sorting was performed on a BD FACS Aria II with 98-99% purity. Sorted cells were lysed in TCL buffer, and RNA was purified using a Norgen Single Cell RNA purification kit that included DNase treatment.

What the authors observed across the whole study: The tumor top-100 clone tracking analysis was possible in only a couple of patients. TCRs shared between Treg and Tconv subsets were regarded as suggestive, but not proof, of a common clonal origin. Across all tissues in the targeted TCR-seq data, Tregs appeared to be more clonally expanded than Tconvs, and both subsets showed lower diversity in tumor than in lymph nodes. Some of the top 100 tumor clones were detected in invaded and non-invaded nodes, and this detection was taken to suggest recirculation between tumor and draining nodes. Data could not resolve whether Treg conversion occurred in a given organ or whether converted Tregs recirculated between nodes and tumor. In each tissue, about 13-25% of Treg TCRs were also present in Tconvs, a finding interpreted as suggesting peripheral induction of Tregs.

Relative to germline, V is 3 bases shorter and J is 7 bases shorter, with 10 bases between their ends. The CDR3, cysteine through phenylalanine, is 11 amino acids long. The kept DNA is CDR3 alone, 33 bases in frame from the first base. CDR1 and CDR2 are read off the germline V gene as SQVTM and ANQGSEA. Note on this clonotype: This clone's antigen is unknown. There are no base qualities to consult, and no much larger clone falls within one base.

Sequenced sample: sorted memory Tregs from a lymph node. The sample's cell subset or site label is to be understood as: CD45RA-negative sorted CD4+ T cells (memory Tconv or effector/memory Treg). In this chain, TRBV29-1 is recombined with TRBJ2-7, and perhaps TRBD2 as D gene, on 6 matching bases. This receptor was identified in a female donor with luminal breast cancer. The DNA sequence is as follows: TGCAGCGTTGATAGGGCGGGGGAGCAGTACTTC. It is translated as CSVDRAGEQYF.